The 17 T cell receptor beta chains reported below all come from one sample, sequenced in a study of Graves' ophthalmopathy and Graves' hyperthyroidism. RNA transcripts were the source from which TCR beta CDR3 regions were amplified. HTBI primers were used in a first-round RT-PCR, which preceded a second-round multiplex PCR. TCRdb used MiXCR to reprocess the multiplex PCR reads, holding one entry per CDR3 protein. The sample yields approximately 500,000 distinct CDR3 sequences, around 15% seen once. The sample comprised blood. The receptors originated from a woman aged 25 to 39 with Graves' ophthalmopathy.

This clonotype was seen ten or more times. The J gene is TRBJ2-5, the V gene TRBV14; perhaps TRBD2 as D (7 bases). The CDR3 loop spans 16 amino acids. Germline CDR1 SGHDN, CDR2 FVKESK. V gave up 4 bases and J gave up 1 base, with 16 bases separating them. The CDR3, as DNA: TGTGCCAGCAGCCTCGGAGCCGGGGGGCGCCAAGAGACCCAGTACTTC. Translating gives CASSLGAGGRQETQYF.

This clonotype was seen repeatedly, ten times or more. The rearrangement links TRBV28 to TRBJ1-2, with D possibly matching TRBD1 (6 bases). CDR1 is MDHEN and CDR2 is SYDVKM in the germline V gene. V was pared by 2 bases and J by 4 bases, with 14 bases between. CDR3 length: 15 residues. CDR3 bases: TGTGCCAGCAGTTTAGGGGGGCACGGTAGCTATGGCTACACCTTC. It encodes CASSLGGHGSYGYTF.

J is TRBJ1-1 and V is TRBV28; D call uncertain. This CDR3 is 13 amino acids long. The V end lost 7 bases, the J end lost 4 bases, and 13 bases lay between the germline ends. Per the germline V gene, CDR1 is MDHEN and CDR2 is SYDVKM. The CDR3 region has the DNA TGTGCCAGCACCTTAATTCTTGCCACTGAAGCTTTCTTT. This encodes CASTLILATEAFF.

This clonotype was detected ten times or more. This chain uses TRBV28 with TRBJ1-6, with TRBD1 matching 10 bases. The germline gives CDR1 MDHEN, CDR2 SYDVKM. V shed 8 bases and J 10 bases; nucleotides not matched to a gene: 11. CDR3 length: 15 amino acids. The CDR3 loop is CASRVTGTGDSPLHF. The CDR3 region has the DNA TGTGCCAGCCGAGTGACCGGGACAGGGGACTCACCCCTCCACTTT.

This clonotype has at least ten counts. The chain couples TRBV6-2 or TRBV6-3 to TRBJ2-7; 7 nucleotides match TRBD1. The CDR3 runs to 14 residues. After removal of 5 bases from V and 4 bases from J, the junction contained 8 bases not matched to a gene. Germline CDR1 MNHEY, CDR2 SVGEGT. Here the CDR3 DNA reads TGTGCCAGCAGTCTCAGGACAGGAATATACGAGCAGTACTTC. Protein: CASSLRTGIYEQYF.

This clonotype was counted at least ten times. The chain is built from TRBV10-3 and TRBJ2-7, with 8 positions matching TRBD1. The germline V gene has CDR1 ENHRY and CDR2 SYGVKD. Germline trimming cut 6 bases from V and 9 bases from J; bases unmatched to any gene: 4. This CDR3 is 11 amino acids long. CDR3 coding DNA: TGTGCCATCAGCACCGACAGGGGGCAGTACTTC. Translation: CAISTDRGQYF.

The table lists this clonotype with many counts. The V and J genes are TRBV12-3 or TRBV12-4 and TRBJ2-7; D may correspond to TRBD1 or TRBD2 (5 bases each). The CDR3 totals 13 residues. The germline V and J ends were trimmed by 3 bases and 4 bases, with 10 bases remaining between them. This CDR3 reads CASSFMGEYEQYF. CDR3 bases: TGTGCCAGCAGTTTCATGGGGGAATACGAGCAGTACTTC.

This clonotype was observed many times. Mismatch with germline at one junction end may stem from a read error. Here the CDR3 reads CASSPARTSSHEQYF. CDR3 nucleotide sequence: TGTGCCAGCAGCCCCGCCCGGACTAGCTCCCACGAGCAGTACTTC. The V gene is TRBV7-8, the J gene TRBJ2-7; TRBD2 aligns across 8 bases. The CDR3 is 15 residues long. From germline, CDR1 is SGHVS and CDR2 FQNEAQ.

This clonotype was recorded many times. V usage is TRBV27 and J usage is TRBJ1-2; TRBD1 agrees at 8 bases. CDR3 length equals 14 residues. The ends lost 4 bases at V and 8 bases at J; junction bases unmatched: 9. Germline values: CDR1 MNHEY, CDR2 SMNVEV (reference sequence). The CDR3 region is CASSSDYRGVGYTF. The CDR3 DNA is TGTGCCAGCAGTTCAGATTACAGGGGGGTAGGCTACACCTTC.

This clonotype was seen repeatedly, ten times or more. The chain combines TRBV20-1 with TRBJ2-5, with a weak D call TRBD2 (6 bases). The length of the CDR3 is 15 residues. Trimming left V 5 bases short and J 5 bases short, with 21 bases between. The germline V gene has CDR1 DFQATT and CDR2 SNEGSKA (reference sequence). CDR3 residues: CSASPTRPAGETQYF. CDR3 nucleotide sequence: TGCAGTGCTTCTCCGACCAGGCCCGCGGGGGAGACCCAGTACTTC.

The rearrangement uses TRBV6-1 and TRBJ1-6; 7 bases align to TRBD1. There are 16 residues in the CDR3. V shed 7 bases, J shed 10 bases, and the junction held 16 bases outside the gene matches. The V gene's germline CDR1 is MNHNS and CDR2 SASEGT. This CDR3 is CASTLLTRGQESPLHF. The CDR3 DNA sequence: TGTGCCAGCACCCTCCTCACTAGGGGGCAGGAATCACCCCTCCACTTT.

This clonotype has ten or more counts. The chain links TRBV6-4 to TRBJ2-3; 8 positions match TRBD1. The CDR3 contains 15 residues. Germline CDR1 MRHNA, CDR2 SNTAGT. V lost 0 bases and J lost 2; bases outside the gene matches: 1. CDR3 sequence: CASSDSDRATDTQYF. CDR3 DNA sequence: TGTGCCAGCAGTGACTCGGACAGGGCCACAGATACGCAGTATTTT.

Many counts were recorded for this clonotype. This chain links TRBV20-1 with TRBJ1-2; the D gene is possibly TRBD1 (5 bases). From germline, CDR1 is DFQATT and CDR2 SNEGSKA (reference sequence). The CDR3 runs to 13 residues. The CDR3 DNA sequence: TGCAGATTACGAAGGGGCATCAACTATGGCTACACCTTC. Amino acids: CRLRRGINYGYTF.

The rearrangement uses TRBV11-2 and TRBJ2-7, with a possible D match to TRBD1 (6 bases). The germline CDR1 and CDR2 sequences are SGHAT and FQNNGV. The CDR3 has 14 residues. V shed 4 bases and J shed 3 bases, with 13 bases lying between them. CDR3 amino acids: CASSSQGYLYEQYF. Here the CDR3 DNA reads TGTGCCAGCAGCTCACAGGGATACCTCTACGAGCAGTACTTC.

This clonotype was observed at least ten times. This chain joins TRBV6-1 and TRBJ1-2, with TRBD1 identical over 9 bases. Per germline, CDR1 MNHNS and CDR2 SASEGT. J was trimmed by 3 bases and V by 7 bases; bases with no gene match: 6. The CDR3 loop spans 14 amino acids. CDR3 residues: CASTRDRADYGYTF. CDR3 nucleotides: TGTGCCAGCACCCGGGACAGGGCGGACTATGGCTACACCTTC.

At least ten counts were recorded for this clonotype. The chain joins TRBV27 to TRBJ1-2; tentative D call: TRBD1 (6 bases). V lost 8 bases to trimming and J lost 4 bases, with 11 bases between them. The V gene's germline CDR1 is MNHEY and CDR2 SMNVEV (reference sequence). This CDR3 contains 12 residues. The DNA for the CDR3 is TGTGCCAGCGGGGGGCAGGGCTATGGCTACACCTTC. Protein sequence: CASGGQGYGYTF.

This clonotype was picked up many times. The CDR3 region is CSARDYSGRNTGELFF. In DNA form, the CDR3 reads TGCAGTGCTAGAGACTATAGCGGGAGAAACACCGGGGAGCTGTTTTTT. This chain joins TRBV20-1 and TRBJ2-2, with 9 nucleotides matching TRBD2. Germline values: CDR1 DFQATT, CDR2 SNEGSKA (reference sequence). V was clipped by 0 bases and J by 2 bases; unmatched bases: 4. CDR3 size: 16 residues.